This T cell receptor (beta chain) derives from a study of blood T cell repertoires in COVID-19. At the level of the study: Specimens from acute and convalescent COVID-19 originated in the United States, Italy and Spain. PBMCs, B-cell-depleted T cells, or T cells provided the cDNA or gDNA that made up the material.

Cohorts were assigned according to the clinical history that participants reported. Donors in Cohort 3 who had recovered were those with two negative PCRs, healthcare professional clearance, or resolution of their symptoms. Data came from immunoSEQ multiplex PCR; TCRdb stores just in-frame clones and leaves some out. The sample includes fewer than 250,000 clones, 87% of them seen just once. Deletions cut 3 bases from V and 6 bases from J, with 12 bases between. The CDR3 extends over 14 amino acids. Germline V CDR1 and CDR2: KGHSH, LQKENI. The clonotype comes from a man aged 25 to 40 who had recovered from COVID-19. The sample consisted of PBMCs or T cells enriched from blood (not recorded which). The chain employs TRBV18 and TRBJ1-5, with TRBD1 as a possible D gene (6 bases). CDR3 in DNA: TGTGCCAGCTCACCCGGGGGGGGCGGTCAGCCCCAGCATTTT. Amino acids: CASSPGGGGQPQHF.